This record covers a single T cell receptor (beta chain). This CDR3 is 15 amino acids long. Between the trimmed V and J ends, which lost 3 bases and 5 bases, there was a span of 13 bases. Germline V lookup: CDR1 SGHTA, CDR2 FQGTGA. Produced via immunoSEQ multiplex PCR; TCRdb's table is partial and in-frame only. The sample lists roughly 130,000 clones; more than 70% were seen once. This sample is drawn from a study of PD-1 blockade in mismatch repair-deficient tumors. The receptor was derived from an adult with mismatch repair-deficient cancer. The chain combines TRBV7-3 with TRBJ2-2; perhaps TRBD1 as D (6 bases). This sample comprised peripheral blood, obtained approximately 73 weeks after starting pembrolizumab. CDR3 sequence (DNA): TGTGCCAGCAGCTTTTCCACCACAGGGACCGGGGAGCTGTTTTTT. It specifies CASSFSTTGTGELFF.